The 10 T cell receptor beta chains in this list originate from one sample, sequenced in a study of beta chain features in type 1 diabetes. General study findings and limits: All four CD4+ subsets from Type 1 diabetes patients carried moderately but significantly shorter TCRB CDR3s.

No antigens are known for them. cDNA synthesis used the whole RNA isolate, giving expressed TCRB sequences. The method was immunoSEQ multiplex PCR; TCRdb's version includes in-frame clones alone and lacks a portion of them. The table has about 240,000 clones, about 15% seen once. Material for sequencing was naive CD4+ T cells from blood. The receptor set was obtained from a man in his thirties or forties with type 1 diabetes.

There are a few counts of this clone. V gene TRBV28 combines with J gene TRBJ1-1; D uncertain. The CDR3 spans 12 residues. Between the trimmed V and J ends, which lost 6 bases and 5 bases, there was a span of 10 bases. CDR1 and CDR2 (germline): MDHEN, SYDVKM. The CDR3 here is CASREAGTEAFF. For the CDR3, the DNA is TGTGCCAGCAGAGAAGCGGGGACTGAAGCTTTCTTT.

A few counts support this clone. V usage is TRBV19 and J usage is TRBJ2-2; 11 positions match TRBD2. This CDR3 contains 16 residues. V dropped 9 bases and J dropped 5; count of bases not matched to a gene: 11. Germline CDR1 and CDR2: LNHDA and SQIVND (reference sequence). For the CDR3, the DNA is TGTGCCAGCAGGAACCTAGCGGGAGGTCGTACCGGGGAGCTGTTTTTT. It yields the protein CASRNLAGGRTGELFF.

This rearrangement joins TRBV18 to TRBJ2-7, with 9 bases that match TRBD1. This CDR3 spans 14 amino acids. V gave up 4 bases and J gave up 4 bases; unmatched junction bases: 5. Germline CDR1 reads KGHSH; CDR2 reads LQKENI. CDR3 amino acids: CASSRGQGLYEQYF. CDR3 nucleotides: TGTGCCAGCTCACGCGGACAGGGGCTGTACGAGCAGTACTTC. The entire variable domain, with the rest obtained from reference TRBV18 and TRBJ2-7, is as follows: NAGVMQNPRHLVRRRGQEARLRCSPMKGHSHVYWYRQLPEEGLKFMVYLQKENIIDESGMPKERFSAEFPKEGPSILRIQQVVRGDSAAYFCASSRGQGLYEQYFGPGTRLTVT.

The CDR3 DNA is TGTGCCAGTAGCATACAGACAGGCGTGAACACTGAAGCTTTCTTT. Residues: CASSIQTGVNTEAFF. The chain uses TRBV19 and TRBJ1-1; weak D call: TRBD1 (6 bases). Germline CDR1 LNHDA, CDR2 SQIVND (reference sequence). V was shortened by 6 bases and J by 0 bases, with 14 bases between the two germline ends. The CDR3 loop spans 15 amino acids. Together with reference TRBV19 and TRBJ1-1, the CDR3 gives the full variable domain: DGGITQSPKYLFRKEGQNVTLSCEQNLNHDAMYWYRQDPGQGLRLIYYSQIVNDFQKGDIAEGYSVSREKKESFPLTVTSAQKNPTAFYLCASSIQTGVNTEAFFGQGTRLTVV.

This clone occurred a few times. This chain links TRBV5-1 with TRBJ1-6; 8 bases are a match to TRBD1. J gave up 8 bases and V 5 bases, and 6 bases lay outside the gene matches. Germline assignment: CDR1 SGHRS and CDR2 YFSETQ. This CDR3 contains 14 residues. CDR3 bases: TGCGCCAGCAGTTCGGGACAGGTATATTCACCCCTCCACTTT. Translating gives CASSSGQVYSPLHF.

The chain combines TRBV6-1 with TRBJ2-5; 8 nucleotides agree with TRBD1. Trimming removed 5 bases from V and 5 bases from J; junction bases left unmatched: 4. Looked up from germline, CDR1 is MNHNS and CDR2 is SASEGT. The CDR3 is 13 residues long. The CDR3 loop reads CASSTRGQETQYF. The CDR3 DNA follows: TGTGCCAGCAGTACCAGGGGGCAGGAGACCCAGTACTTC.

V usage is TRBV25-1 and J usage is TRBJ2-1; 7 bases fit TRBD1. Germline V gene data show CDR1 as MGHDK and CDR2 as SYGVNS. V was pared by 2 bases and J by 6 bases, with 13 bases of the junction left unmatched. The CDR3 runs to 17 residues. The CDR3 here is CASSEPNTGQDVNEQFF. CDR3 bases: TGTGCCAGCAGTGAACCGAACACTGGACAGGACGTCAATGAGCAGTTCTTC.

This sequence joins TRBV19 and TRBJ2-1; 8 nucleotides agree with TRBD2. Germline lookup yields CDR1 LNHDA and CDR2 SQIVND (reference sequence). V shed 7 bases and J 0 bases; nucleotides not matched to a gene: 8. The CDR3 consists of 16 residues. The CDR3 region is CASTEREHSSYNEQFF. Here the CDR3 DNA reads TGTGCCAGTACAGAGCGGGAGCACAGCTCCTACAATGAGCAGTTCTTC.

The chain is built from TRBV18 and TRBJ2-7, with TRBD1 matching over 8 bases. The CDR3 is made up of 12 amino acids. Germline V gene data show CDR1 as KGHSH and CDR2 as LQKENI. Trimming cost V 3 bases and J 5 bases; bases outside gene matches: 0. The CDR3 loop is CASSPTGDEQYF. In nucleotides, the CDR3 is TGTGCCAGCTCACCGACAGGGGACGAGCAGTACTTC.

This clone was seen a handful of times. The rearrangement links TRBV5-1 to TRBJ1-2; 12 bases fit TRBD1. The CDR3 loop spans 15 amino acids. Trimming at V came to 4 bases and at J to 8 bases, leaving 9 bases not matched to a gene. CDR1 is SGHRS, CDR2 YFSETQ, per germline. CDR3 nucleotide sequence: TGCGCCAGCAGCCCCCCGGGACAGGGGGCGCAGGGCTACACCTTC. Translating gives CASSPPGQGAQGYTF. The complete variable domain, with remaining parts taken from reference TRBV5-1 and TRBJ1-2, reads KAGVTQTPRYLIKTRGQQVTLSCSPISGHRSVSWYQQTPGQGLQFLFEYFSETQRNKGNFPGRFSGRQFSNSRSEMNVSTLELGDSALYLCASSPPGQGAQGYTFGSGTRLTVV.